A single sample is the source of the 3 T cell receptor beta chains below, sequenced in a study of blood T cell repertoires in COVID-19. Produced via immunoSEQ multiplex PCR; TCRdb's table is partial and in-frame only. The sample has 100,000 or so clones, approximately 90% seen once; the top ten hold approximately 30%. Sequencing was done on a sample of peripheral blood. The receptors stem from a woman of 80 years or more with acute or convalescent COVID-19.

The CDR3 DNA reads TGTGCCAGCAGCTTAGGTCCAGGGGCCTACGAGCAGTACTTC. Its protein is CASSLGPGAYEQYF. The V gene is TRBV7-6, the J gene TRBJ2-7; maybe TRBD1 (6 bases). The CDR3 totals 14 residues. Between the trimmed V and J ends, which lost 1 base and 2 bases, there was a span of 9 bases. Germline lookup yields CDR1 SGHVS and CDR2 FNYEAQ. Drawing the rest from reference TRBV7-6 and TRBJ2-7, the complete variable domain is GAGVSQSPRYKVTKRGQDVALRCDPISGHVSLYWYRQALGQGPEFLTYFNYEAQQDKSGLPNDRFSAERPEGSISTLTIQRTEQRDSAMYRCASSLGPGAYEQYFGPGTRLTVT.

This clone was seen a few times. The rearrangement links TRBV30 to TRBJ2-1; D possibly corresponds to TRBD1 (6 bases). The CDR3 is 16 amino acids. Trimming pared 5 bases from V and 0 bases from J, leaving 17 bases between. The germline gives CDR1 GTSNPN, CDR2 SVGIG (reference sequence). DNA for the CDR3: TGTGCCTGGGGGAGCAAGGACAGCTCCTCCTACAATGAGCAGTTCTTC. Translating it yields CAWGSKDSSSYNEQFF.

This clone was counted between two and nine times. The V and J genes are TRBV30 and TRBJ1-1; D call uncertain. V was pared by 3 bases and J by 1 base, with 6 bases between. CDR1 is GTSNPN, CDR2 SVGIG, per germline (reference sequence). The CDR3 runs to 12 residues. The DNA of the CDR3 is TGTGCCTGGAGGCGTGAGAACACTGAAGCTTTCTTT. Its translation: CAWRRENTEAFF. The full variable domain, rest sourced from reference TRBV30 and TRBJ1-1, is SQTIHQWPATLVQPVGSPLSLECTVEGTSNPNLYWYRQAAGRGLQLLFYSVGIGQISSEVPQNLSASRPQDRQFILSSKKLLLSDSGFYLCAWRRENTEAFFGQGTRLTVV.